The rows below give T cell receptor beta chains drawn from one sample of a study of CD8 T cells in ankylosing spondylitis. TCRdb fed the 5' RACE reads into MiXCR, producing one record per CDR3 protein. The table lists some 16,000 distinct CDR3 sequences, approximately 8.4% of them singletons. Sequencing was carried out using blood. These receptors were collected from a male donor with ankylosing spondylitis or in good health (not recorded which). The CDR3 runs from the conserved cysteine through the conserved F or W. A D gene is named only where the DNA matches it firmly. Size is omitted from some rows. Given values are once, few, many or a class for expanded clones.

NA	many	TRBV5-1	14	TRBJ1-1	TGCGCCAGCAGCATGGGACACGAGAACACTGAAGCTTTCTTT	CASSMGHENTEAFF
TRBD1	NA	TRBV10-3	13	TRBJ2-1	TGTGCCATCAGTTCCGGGACAGGGGATGAGCAGTTCTTC	CAISSGTGDEQFF
NA	many	TRBV6-6	13	TRBJ2-1	TGTGCCAGCAGTCCGGCCAGAGCCAATGAGCAGTTCTTC	CASSPARANEQFF
NA	many	TRBV4-3	15	TRBJ1-2	TGCGCCAGCAGCTACGGTCGGGCGGTTAACTATGGCTACACCTTC	CASSYGRAVNYGYTF
NA	many	TRBV12-3/TRBV12-4	14	TRBJ1-5	TGTGCCAGCAGTTTAGAATTAATCGCCCAGCCCCAGCATTTT	CASSLELIAQPQHF
TRBD1	many	TRBV6-5	14	TRBJ2-3	TGTGCCAGCTCCAGACAGGGGTTAACAGATACGCAGTATTTT	CASSRQGLTDTQYF
NA	many	TRBV7-9	14	TRBJ1-5	TGTGCCAGCAGCAACGGTGATAGTAATCAGCCCCAGCATTTT	CASSNGDSNQPQHF
NA	many	TRBV12-3/TRBV12-4	15	TRBJ2-7	TGTGCCAGCAGTTTAGCGGGAGAGCCCTACTACGAGCAGTACTTC	CASSLAGEPYYEQYF
NA	many	TRBV9	15	TRBJ2-7	TGTGCCAGCAGCGTAGGAGGAAGGGGTGACCACGAGCAGTACTTC	CASSVGGRGDHEQYF
TRBD1	NA	TRBV28	15	TRBJ2-5	TGTGCCAGCAGTTTACGCACAGGGGGCAAGGAGACCCAGTACTTC	CASSLRTGGKETQYF
TRBD1	NA	TRBV12-3/TRBV12-4	14	TRBJ2-3	TGTGCCAGCAGTACCGGACAGGGGACAGATACGCAGTATTTT	CASSTGQGTDTQYF
NA	many	TRBV11-2	15	TRBJ2-1	TGTGCCAGCAGCTTAGATTCGGGATCGAGGCATGAGCAGTTCTTC	CASSLDSGSRHEQFF